This TCR beta chain stems from a study of T cells after yellow fever vaccination. At the level of the study: Preparation of fractions with low cell numbers was performed using SMART-Seq v4 Ultra Low Input.

TCRdb called the 5' RACE reads again in MiXCR, with one record for every CDR3 protein. The sample has about 220,000 distinct CDR3 sequences; roughly 3.3% are singletons. This clonotype was counted many times. Germline values: CDR1 SEHNR, CDR2 FQNEAQ (reference sequence). The CDR3 contains 15 residues. V lost 5 bases and J 1 base, leaving 14 bases between the germline ends. The sample in question was CD4+ T cells sorted from PBMCs, obtained 10 days after the yellow fever booster vaccination. V gene TRBV7-9 combines with J gene TRBJ1-1, with D possibly TRBD1 on 5 matching bases. This clonotype was sampled from a man aged 18 to 35 who received the YFV17D yellow fever vaccine. The CDR3 protein is CASSPGPRENTEAFF. The CDR3 DNA follows: TGTGCCAGCAGCCCAGGGCCCAGAGAGAACACTGAAGCTTTCTTT.